This TCR beta chain was sequenced during a study of blood T cell repertoires in COVID-19. Trimming stripped 7 bases from V and 4 bases from J, with 14 bases between. The CDR3 has 13 residues. Germline V CDR1 and CDR2: SQVTM, ANQGSEA. Assay used: immunoSEQ multiplex PCR; TCRdb lists only in-frame clones, some missing. In the table there are 200,000 to 250,000 clones, roughly 84% of which are singletons. What was sequenced was peripheral blood. The chain combines TRBV29-1 with TRBJ1-5; D is possibly TRBD1 (6 bases). The sequence was obtained from a young man with active or convalescent COVID-19. The CDR3 DNA is TGCAGCGGGGTTGCAGGGGAGAATCAGCCCCAGCATTTT. It yields the protein CSGVAGENQPQHF.